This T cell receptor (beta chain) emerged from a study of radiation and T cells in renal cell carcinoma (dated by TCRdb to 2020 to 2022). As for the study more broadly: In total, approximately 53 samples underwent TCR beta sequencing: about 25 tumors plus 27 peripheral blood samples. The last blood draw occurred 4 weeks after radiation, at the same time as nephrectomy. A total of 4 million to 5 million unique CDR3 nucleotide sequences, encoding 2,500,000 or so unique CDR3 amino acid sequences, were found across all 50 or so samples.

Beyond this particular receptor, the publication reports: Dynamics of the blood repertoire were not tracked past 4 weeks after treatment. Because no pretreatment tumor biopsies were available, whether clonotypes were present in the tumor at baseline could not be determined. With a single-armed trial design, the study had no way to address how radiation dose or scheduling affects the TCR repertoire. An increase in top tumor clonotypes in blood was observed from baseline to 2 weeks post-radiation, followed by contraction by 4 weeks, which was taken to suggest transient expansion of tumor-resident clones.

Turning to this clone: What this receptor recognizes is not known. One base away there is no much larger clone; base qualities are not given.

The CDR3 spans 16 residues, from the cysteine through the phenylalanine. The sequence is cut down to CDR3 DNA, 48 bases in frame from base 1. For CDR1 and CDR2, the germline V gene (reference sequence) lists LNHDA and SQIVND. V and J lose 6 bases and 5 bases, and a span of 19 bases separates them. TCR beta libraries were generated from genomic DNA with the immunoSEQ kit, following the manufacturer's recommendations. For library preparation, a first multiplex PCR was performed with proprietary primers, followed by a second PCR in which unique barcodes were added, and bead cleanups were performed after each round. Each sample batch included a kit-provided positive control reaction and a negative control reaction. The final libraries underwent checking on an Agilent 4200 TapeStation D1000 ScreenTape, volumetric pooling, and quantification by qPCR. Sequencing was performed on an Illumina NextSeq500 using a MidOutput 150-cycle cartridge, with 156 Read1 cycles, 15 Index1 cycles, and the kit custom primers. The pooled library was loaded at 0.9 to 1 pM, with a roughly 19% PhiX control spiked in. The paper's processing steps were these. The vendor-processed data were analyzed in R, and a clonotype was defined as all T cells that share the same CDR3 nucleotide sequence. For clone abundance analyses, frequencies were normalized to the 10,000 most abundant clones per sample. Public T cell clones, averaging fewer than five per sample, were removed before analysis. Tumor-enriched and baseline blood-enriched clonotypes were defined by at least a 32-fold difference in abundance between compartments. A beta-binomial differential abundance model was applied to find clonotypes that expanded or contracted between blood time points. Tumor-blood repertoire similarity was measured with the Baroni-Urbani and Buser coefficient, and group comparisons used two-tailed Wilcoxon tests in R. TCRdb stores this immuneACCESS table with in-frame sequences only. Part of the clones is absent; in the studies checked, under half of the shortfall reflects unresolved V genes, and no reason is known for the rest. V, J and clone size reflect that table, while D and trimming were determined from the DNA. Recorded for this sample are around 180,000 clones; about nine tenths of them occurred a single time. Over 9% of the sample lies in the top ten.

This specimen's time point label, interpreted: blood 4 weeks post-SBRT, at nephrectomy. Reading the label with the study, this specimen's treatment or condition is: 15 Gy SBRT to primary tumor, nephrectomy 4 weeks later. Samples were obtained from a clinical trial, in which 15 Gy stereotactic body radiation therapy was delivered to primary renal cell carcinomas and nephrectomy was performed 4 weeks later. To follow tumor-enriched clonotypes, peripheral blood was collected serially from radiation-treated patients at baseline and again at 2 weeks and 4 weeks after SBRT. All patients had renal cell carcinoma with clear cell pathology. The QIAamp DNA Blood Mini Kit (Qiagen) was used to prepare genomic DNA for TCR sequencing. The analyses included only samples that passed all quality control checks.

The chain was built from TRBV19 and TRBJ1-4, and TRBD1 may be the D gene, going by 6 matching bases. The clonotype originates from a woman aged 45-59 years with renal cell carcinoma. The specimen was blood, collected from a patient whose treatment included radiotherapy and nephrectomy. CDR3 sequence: CASRSPGDTSNEKLFF. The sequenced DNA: TGTGCCAGTAGATCCCCCGGGGACACGTCCAATGAAAAACTGTTTTTT.